Listed below are T cell receptor beta chains from one sample, sequenced in a study of T cell responses to AZD1222 COVID-19 vaccine. The protocol was immunoSEQ multiplex PCR, while the TCRdb copy is restricted to in-frame clones and leaves out a portion. The repertoire holds 150,000 to 200,000 clones, with around 92% as singletons. This specimen was peripheral blood, taken on day 0 of AZD1222 vaccination. The receptors were sampled from an adult in good health. Each CDR3 is given with its conserved first and last residue.

v_gene	j_gene	CDR3aa
TRBV19	TRBJ1-2	CASSIGAGGHYGYTF
TRBV5-1	TRBJ1-1	CASSLEGGGNTEAFF
TRBV28	TRBJ2-7	CASSLRQGVVDEQYF
TRBV6-5	TRBJ1-6	CASSPGDTLGPLHF
TRBV2	TRBJ2-3	CASSEAQIGTDTQYF
TRBV4-1	TRBJ2-1	CASRPGTGRANEQFF
TRBV7-9	TRBJ2-3	CASSTAALAGGPDTQYF
TRBV7-9	TRBJ1-4	CATTPGTDNEKLFF
TRBV5-1	TRBJ2-7	CASSSMTGGDSYEQYF
TRBV24-1	TRBJ2-2	CATSDPRQGRTGELFF
TRBV18	TRBJ1-6	CASSPPPGQPDSPLHF
TRBV5-4	TRBJ1-2	CASSPTSGTGDYGYTF
TRBV3-1/TRBV3-2	TRBJ1-2	CASSLLRQGYNYGYTF
TRBV3-1/TRBV3-2	TRBJ1-2	CASSQTGDGYTF
TRBV6-5	TRBJ2-5	CASRGPPTRMETQYF
TRBV24-1	TRBJ1-5	CATSERDNQPQHF
TRBV3-1/TRBV3-2	TRBJ2-3	CASSQVSGGDTDTQYF
TRBV12-3/TRBV12-4	TRBJ2-1	CASSLGVPAEQFF
TRBV6-5	TRBJ1-5	CASTRTGSNQPQHF
TRBV9	TRBJ1-2	CASSVETQGGYTF
TRBV18	TRBJ1-1	CASSLGHPNTEAFF
TRBV9	TRBJ1-2	CASSVGVSGGYTF
TRBV6-4	TRBJ2-3	CASSEGGLGTDTQYF
TRBV3-1/TRBV3-2	TRBJ2-3	CASSQPEGGTQYF
TRBV6-2/TRBV6-3	TRBJ1-4	CASSYYQVGGREKLFF
TRBV7-9	TRBJ2-7	CASSAGTGWDEQYF
TRBV12-3/TRBV12-4	TRBJ2-7	CASSQRGDEQYF
TRBV2	TRBJ2-1	CASSEAAGVGQFF
TRBV11-3	TRBJ1-6	CASSSGQGVLSYNSPLHF
TRBV18	TRBJ2-7	CASSPLTSYEQYF
TRBV7-8	TRBJ2-3	CASSSRQDTQYF
TRBV4-3	TRBJ2-7	CASSQEFAGGYEQYF
TRBV5-1	TRBJ1-3	CASSLVPVRGNSYGNTIYF
TRBV4-1	TRBJ2-7	CASSHVGPAYEQYF
TRBV19	TRBJ2-6	CASSIPGFSGANVLTF
TRBV14	TRBJ1-4	CASSPQPRVEKLFF
TRBV19	TRBJ1-1	CASSRSNTEAFF